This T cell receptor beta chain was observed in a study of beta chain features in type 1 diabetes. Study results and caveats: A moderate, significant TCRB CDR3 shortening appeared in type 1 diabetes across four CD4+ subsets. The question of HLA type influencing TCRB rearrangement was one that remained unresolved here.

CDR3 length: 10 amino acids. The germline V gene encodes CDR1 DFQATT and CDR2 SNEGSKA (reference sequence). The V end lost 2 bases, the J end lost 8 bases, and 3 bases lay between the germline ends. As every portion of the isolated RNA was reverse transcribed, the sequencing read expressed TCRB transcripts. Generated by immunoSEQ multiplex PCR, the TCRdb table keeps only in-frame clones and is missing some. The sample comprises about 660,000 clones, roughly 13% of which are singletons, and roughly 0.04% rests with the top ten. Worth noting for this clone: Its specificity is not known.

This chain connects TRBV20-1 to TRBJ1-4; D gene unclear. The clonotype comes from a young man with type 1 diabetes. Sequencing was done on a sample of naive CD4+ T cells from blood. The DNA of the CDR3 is TGCAGTGCTAGAAGGGAAAAACTGTTTTTT. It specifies CSARREKLFF.